These 21 T cell receptor beta chains were all obtained from the same sample, sequenced in a study of T cells after posttransplantation cyclophosphamide. TCRdb keeps only in-frame clones here, not all; method: immunoSEQ multiplex PCR. Singletons are absent from the sample, which has about 27,000 clones. Busulfan-fludarabine conditioning, marrow transplant, and cyclophosphamide on days +3 and +4 were administered. Sequencing was performed on PBMCs, taken after allogeneic stem cell transplant with posttransplant cyclophosphamide. The receptors were gathered from a male patient aged 18 to 35 who received an allogeneic stem cell transplant from a related donor, was CMV-positive, and had no GVHD. Some T cells may have come from the graft donor.

This clone came up many times. The chain uses TRBV6-5 and TRBJ2-5; 8 nucleotides match TRBD1. Germline V CDR1 and CDR2: MNHEY, SVGAGI. After removal of 4 bases from V and 5 bases from J, the junction contained 6 bases not matched to a gene. The CDR3 loop spans 14 amino acids. The CDR3 loop reads CASSSGQDEETQYF. The CDR3 DNA reads as TGTGCCAGCAGTTCGGGACAGGATGAGGAGACCCAGTACTTC.

This clone was recorded many times. The chain has TRBV27 and TRBJ1-4; D ambiguous. The CDR3 has 13 amino acids. Germline loops: CDR1 MNHEY, CDR2 SMNVEV (reference sequence). The V end lost 3 bases, the J end lost 5 bases, and 7 bases lay between the germline ends. CDR3 loop: CASSFAYNEKLFF. The DNA for the CDR3 is TGTGCCAGCAGTTTCGCGTACAATGAAAAACTGTTTTTT.

This clone was counted at least ten times. The chain combines TRBV5-4 with TRBJ1-6; TRBD1 agrees at 9 bases. The V segment lost 5 bases and the J segment 8 bases; nucleotides outside the gene matches: 5. Germline CDR1 SGHNT, CDR2 YYREEE (reference sequence). There are 14 residues in the CDR3. CDR3: CASSNRDRDSPLHF. DNA for the CDR3: TGTGCCAGCAGTAACCGGGACAGGGATTCACCCCTCCACTTT.

In its sample, this clone was seen many times. J is TRBJ1-5 and V is TRBV19; 8 nucleotides agree with TRBD1. This CDR3 contains 13 residues. In germline, CDR1 is LNHDA, CDR2 SQIVND (reference sequence). With 7 bases clipped from V and 6 bases from J, the junction kept 5 bases outside the gene matches. The CDR3 loop is CASMDRAGQPQHF. Written as DNA, the CDR3 is TGTGCCAGTATGGACAGGGCTGGTCAGCCCCAGCATTTT.

This clone appeared many times. V usage is TRBV29-1 and J usage is TRBJ2-7; D is uncertain. Germline CDR1 and CDR2: SQVTM and ANQGSEA. Trimming took 2 bases from V and 3 from J, leaving 11 bases between them. This CDR3 is 13 amino acids long. The CDR3 loop is CSVEKALSYEQYF. DNA for the CDR3: TGCAGCGTTGAAAAAGCACTAAGCTACGAGCAGTACTTC.

This clone was counted ten times or more. The V call is TRBV7-2, the J call TRBJ2-7, with TRBD1 matching over 7 bases. This CDR3 has 15 amino acids. The J segment lost 3 bases and the V segment lost 2 bases, leaving 7 bases of the junction unmatched. The germline CDR1 and CDR2 sequences are SGHTA and FQGNSA. CDR3 sequence reads: CASSLKGGAGYEQYF. Written as DNA, the CDR3 is TGTGCCAGCAGCTTAAAAGGGGGCGCTGGCTACGAGCAGTACTTC.

This clone was observed many times. The chain joins TRBV19 to TRBJ1-1; maybe TRBD1 (5 bases). The CDR3 length is 13 residues. V was cut by 11 bases and J by 0 bases, with 13 bases left in between. Germline V gene sequence: CDR1 LNHDA, CDR2 SQIVND (reference sequence). CDR3 coding DNA: TGTGCCTCTAAGGGGTTTATGAACACTGAAGCTTTCTTT. This codes for CASKGFMNTEAFF.

The V gene is TRBV7-9, the J gene TRBJ2-2, with D perhaps matching TRBD2 (6 bases). This CDR3 has 18 amino acids. The germline V and J ends were trimmed by 3 bases and 4 bases, with 21 bases remaining between them. From germline, CDR1 is SEHNR and CDR2 FQNEAQ (reference sequence). The DNA of the CDR3 is TGTGCCAGCAGCTTCCTCCCCCCCCCAGGACTAAGCACCGGGGAGCTGTTTTTT. Translation: CASSFLPPPGLSTGELFF.

The table lists this clone with many counts. The chain couples TRBV7-9 to TRBJ2-7, with D uncertain. V was pared by 3 bases and J by 7 bases, with 10 bases between. Germline V lookup: CDR1 SEHNR, CDR2 FQNEAQ (reference sequence). The CDR3 contains 12 residues. CDR3 bases: TGTGCCAGCAGCTTTACAGCATGGGAGCAGTACTTC. This translates into CASSFTAWEQYF.

This clone was observed many times. J is TRBJ1-2 and V is TRBV6-5, with a tentative D call TRBD1 (6 bases). The CDR3 runs to 14 residues. Germline V lookup: CDR1 MNHEY, CDR2 SVGAGI. Between the trimmed V and J ends, which lost 7 bases and 0 bases, there was a span of 12 bases. The CDR3 region is CASNDRRANYGYTF. Written as DNA, the CDR3 is TGTGCCAGCAACGACAGGCGAGCTAACTATGGCTACACCTTC.

This clone has ten or more counts. The genes are TRBV7-9 and TRBJ1-2; 7 nucleotides line up with TRBD1. The V segment lost 1 base and the J segment 13 bases; nucleotides outside the gene matches: 6. Germline V gene sequence: CDR1 SEHNR, CDR2 FQNEAQ (reference sequence). CDR3 length equals 12 residues. For the CDR3, the DNA is TGTGCCAGCAGCTTAGAGGGACAGCTAGCCACCTTC. As protein: CASSLEGQLATF.

This clone was seen many times. This chain uses TRBV5-1 with TRBJ1-1; D is uncertain. Trimming pared 0 bases from V and 0 bases from J, leaving 6 bases between. Germline CDR1 SGHRS, CDR2 YFSETQ. There are 14 residues in the CDR3. CDR3 sequence reads: CASSLEGVNTEAFF. DNA of the CDR3: TGCGCCAGCAGCTTGGAAGGAGTGAACACTGAAGCTTTCTTT.

This clone was observed many times. This chain uses TRBV9 with TRBJ2-1, with D perhaps TRBD1 (6 bases). CDR1 SGDLS and CDR2 YYNGEE come from the germline V gene. Trimming removed 3 bases at V and 6 bases at J, with 10 bases between. CDR3 length: 13 residues. CDR3 nucleotides: TGTGCCAGCAGCGACAGGGATGGCAATGAGCAGTTCTTC. It codes for CASSDRDGNEQFF.

This clone was recorded many times. The chain is built from TRBV7-6 and TRBJ2-1; 7 positions match TRBD1. Germline CDR1 is SGHVS and CDR2 is FNYEAQ. The CDR3 is 15 amino acids. The V gene end was trimmed by 5 bases and the J gene end by 4 bases; junction bases not matched to a gene: 8. This chain's CDR3 is CASSHGQALYNEQFF. CDR3 coding DNA: TGTGCCAGCAGCCATGGACAGGCGCTATACAATGAGCAGTTCTTC. Combining the CDR3 with reference TRBV7-6 and TRBJ2-1 gives the whole variable domain GAGVSQSPRYKVTKRGQDVALRCDPISGHVSLYWYRQALGQGPEFLTYFNYEAQQDKSGLPNDRFSAERPEGSISTLTIQRTEQRDSAMYRCASSHGQALYNEQFFGPGTRLTVL.

This clone was recorded at least ten times. The chain recombines TRBV5-1 with TRBJ1-1, with a weak D call TRBD1 (5 bases). CDR1 and CDR2 from the germline V gene are SGHRS and YFSETQ. The CDR3 covers 17 residues. V shed 4 bases and J shed 2 bases, with 21 bases lying between them. CDR3 in DNA: TGCGCCAGCAGCCCACTCGGGACTCCCACTACCAACACTGAAGCTTTCTTT. It is translated as CASSPLGTPTTNTEAFF. The full variable domain, with the rest looked up from reference TRBV5-1 and TRBJ1-1, is KAGVTQTPRYLIKTRGQQVTLSCSPISGHRSVSWYQQTPGQGLQFLFEYFSETQRNKGNFPGRFSGRQFSNSRSEMNVSTLELGDSALYLCASSPLGTPTTNTEAFFGQGTRLTVV.

This clone showed up many times. The chain employs TRBV6-5 and TRBJ2-4; weak D call: TRBD1 (6 bases). The germline V gene encodes CDR1 MNHEY and CDR2 SVGAGI. V was shortened by 0 bases and J by 13 bases, with 7 bases between the two germline ends. This CDR3 comprises 11 residues. The DNA for the CDR3 is TGTGCCAGCAGTTACTCGGGGGCCCAGTACTTC. Its protein product is CASSYSGAQYF.

This clone has ten or more counts. This sequence joins TRBV5-4 and TRBJ2-6; the match to TRBD2 covers 8 bases. Trimming cost V 4 bases and J 7 bases; bases outside gene matches: 16. Germline V CDR1 and CDR2: SGHNT, YYREEE (reference sequence). The CDR3 covers 18 residues. The CDR3 DNA is TGTGCCAGCAGCGCCCTAGGACTAGCCCCTCTTGCAGCCAACGTCCTGACTTTC. Translated, it gives CASSALGLAPLAANVLTF.

This clone was observed many times. V usage is TRBV19 and J usage is TRBJ1-2; 9 positions agree with TRBD1. The V gene end was trimmed by 3 bases and the J gene end by 4 bases; junction bases not matched to a gene: 0. This CDR3 comprises 13 residues. The germline V gene encodes CDR1 LNHDA and CDR2 SQIVND (reference sequence). The CDR3 nucleotides read TGTGCCAGTAGTATGACAGGGGGCTATGGCTACACCTTC. Translating it yields CASSMTGGYGYTF. The whole variable domain, filled in from reference TRBV19 and TRBJ1-2, reads DGGITQSPKYLFRKEGQNVTLSCEQNLNHDAMYWYRQDPGQGLRLIYYSQIVNDFQKGDIAEGYSVSREKKESFPLTVTSAQKNPTAFYLCASSMTGGYGYTFGSGTRLTVV.

This clone has a count of ten or more. The CDR3 protein is CASSLMSGTGGSGANVLTF. CDR3 DNA: TGCGCCAGCAGCTTGATGTCCGGGACAGGGGGCTCTGGGGCCAACGTCCTGACTTTC. The chain employs TRBV5-1 and TRBJ2-6; TRBD1 aligns across 11 bases. The trim removed 1 base at V and 0 bases at J, leaving 6 bases unmatched. Germline values: CDR1 SGHRS, CDR2 YFSETQ. CDR3 length: 19 amino acids.

This clone was recorded at least ten times. The V gene is TRBV5-3, the J gene TRBJ2-7; 7 bases are shared with TRBD1. TRBV5-3 falls under the ORF class, with uncertain function. CDR3 length: 17 amino acids. V lost 0 bases and J lost 0; bases outside the gene matches: 9. The chain's CDR3 is CARSLVCDRARSYEQYF. The CDR3 DNA is TGTGCCAGAAGCTTGGTTTGTGACAGGGCTCGCTCCTACGAGCAGTACTTC.

This clone was observed at least ten times. This chain links TRBV7-2 with TRBJ2-1; TRBD1 aligns across 7 bases. There are 15 residues in the CDR3. Trimming took 4 bases from V and 3 from J; bases not matched to a gene: 6. CDR1 and CDR2 (germline): SGHTA, FQGNSA. The CDR3, as DNA: TGTGCCAGCAGCTCCACAGGGGACCGCTACAATGAGCAGTTCTTC. Residues: CASSSTGDRYNEQFF.